Each of the 13 T cell receptor beta chains below was sequenced from the same sample in a study of immune evolution from preneoplasia to lung adenocarcinoma. TCRdb's copy holds only in-frame clones and misses some; the assay was immunoSEQ multiplex PCR. The sample lists 2,500 to 3,500 clones, roughly 80% occurring once. Material for sequencing was FFPE adjacent normal lung tissue. Every receptor here comes from a person in their forties with lung adenocarcinoma.

This clone has only one observation. V is TRBV5-1 and J is TRBJ2-7, with 10 bases aligning to TRBD1. This CDR3 comprises 14 residues. Germline CDR1 is SGHRS and CDR2 is YFSETQ. V gave up 4 bases and J gave up 3 bases; unmatched junction bases: 4. CDR3 bases: TGCGCCAGCAGCCTTGGACAGGGGGGCTACGAGCAGTACTTC. Translating gives CASSLGQGGYEQYF.

The chain has TRBV18 and TRBJ2-1, with 13 bases fitting TRBD2. The CDR3 loop spans 16 amino acids. V shed 3 bases, J shed 5 bases, and the junction held 4 bases outside the gene matches. Germline V lookup: CDR1 KGHSH, CDR2 LQKENI. The DNA of the CDR3 is TGTGCCAGCTCACCCGGGACTAGCGGGGACCACAATGAGCAGTTCTTC. Its protein is CASSPGTSGDHNEQFF. The whole variable domain, remainder taken from reference TRBV18 and TRBJ2-1, is NAGVMQNPRHLVRRRGQEARLRCSPMKGHSHVYWYRQLPEEGLKFMVYLQKENIIDESGMPKERFSAEFPKEGPSILRIQQVVRGDSAAYFCASSPGTSGDHNEQFFGPGTRLTVL.

This sequence joins TRBV6-6 and TRBJ1-3; 10 bases line up with TRBD1. V shed 5 bases and J 4 bases; nucleotides not matched to a gene: 8. The CDR3 has 16 amino acids. CDR1 and CDR2 from the germline V gene are MNHNY and SVGAGI (reference sequence). CDR3 protein: CASSVWDRGTGNTIYF. CDR3 DNA: TGTGCCAGCAGTGTATGGGACAGGGGAACGGGAAACACCATATATTTT.

The chain uses TRBV5-1 and TRBJ1-6; no clear D gene. CDR1 is SGHRS, CDR2 YFSETQ, per germline. V lost 0 bases and J lost 10, with 14 bases in between. This CDR3 is 15 amino acids long. DNA for the CDR3: TGCGCCAGCAGCTTGGGGGCAGCTGACGGATCACCCCTCCACTTT. As protein: CASSLGAADGSPLHF.

CDR3 amino acids: CASSATGGGIYGYTF. DNA of the CDR3: TGCGCCAGCAGCGCCACAGGGGGCGGTATCTATGGCTACACCTTC. The chain couples TRBV5-1 to TRBJ1-2; the match to TRBD1 covers 9 bases. The CDR3 sequence is 15 residues long. Germline V CDR1 and CDR2: SGHRS, YFSETQ. V lost 4 bases, J lost 4 bases, and 8 bases stayed unmatched.

The chain uses TRBV27 and TRBJ1-1, with TRBD1 matching over 8 bases. Germline-derived CDR1 and CDR2 are MNHEY and SMNVEV (reference sequence). CDR3 length: 16 residues. The V segment lost 5 bases and the J segment 4 bases; nucleotides outside the gene matches: 12. The CDR3 is CASSPLGSGGFTEAFF. The CDR3 nucleotides read TGTGCCAGCAGTCCCTTAGGATCAGGGGGCTTCACTGAAGCTTTCTTT.

The CDR3 region is CASSLAPGQGDGYTF. CDR3 coding DNA: TGTGCCAGCAGCTTGGCCCCGGGACAGGGTGACGGCTACACCTTC. This chain links TRBV5-6 with TRBJ1-2, with 9 bases matching TRBD1. Germline V gene sequence: CDR1 SGHDT, CDR2 YYEEEE. Losses at the gene ends were 0 bases for V and 8 bases for J; bases not matched to a gene: 8. There are 15 residues in the CDR3. Filled out from reference TRBV5-6 and TRBJ1-2, the complete variable domain reads DAGVTQSPTHLIKTRGQQVTLRCSPKSGHDTVSWYQQALGQGPQFIFQYYEEEERQRGNFPDRFSGHQFPNYSSELNVNALLLGDSALYLCASSLAPGQGDGYTFGSGTRLTVV.

The chain has TRBV5-1 and TRBJ2-5, with TRBD1 identical over 8 bases. CDR1 is SGHRS, CDR2 YFSETQ, per germline. The CDR3 loop spans 17 amino acids. J lost 5 bases, V lost 0 bases, and 12 bases had no gene match. CDR3 DNA: TGCGCCAGCAGCTTGGTTCCGGGGGCAGGGGGCTTGGAGACCCAGTACTTC. Amino acid sequence: CASSLVPGAGGLETQYF.

This clone was observed once. This sequence joins TRBV6-1 and TRBJ2-1; no firm D call. The germline CDR1 and CDR2 sequences are MNHNS and SASEGT. V lost 7 bases, J lost 6 bases, and 19 bases lay in between. The CDR3 runs to 15 residues. The CDR3 protein is CASTEASSTINEQFF. The CDR3 bases are TGTGCCAGCACTGAGGCTTCAAGTACTATCAATGAGCAGTTCTTC.

The gene calls are TRBV4-3 and TRBJ2-2, with D possibly TRBD2 on 5 matching bases. Germline loops: CDR1 LGHNA, CDR2 YSLEER. V shed 0 bases and J shed 6 bases, with 17 bases lying between them. The CDR3 runs to 17 residues. The CDR3 here is CASSQDRGRLLAGELFF. For the CDR3, the DNA is TGCGCCAGCAGCCAAGATCGGGGTAGGCTCCTGGCCGGGGAGCTGTTTTTT.

This clone was counted only a few times. The chain combines TRBV4-2 with TRBJ2-7; D is uncertain. Trimming stripped 0 bases from V and 0 bases from J, with 9 bases between. The germline V gene encodes CDR1 LGHNA and CDR2 YNFKEQ. The CDR3 has 15 residues. The CDR3 DNA reads TGTGCCAGCAGCCAAGAGTCGAGTAGCTCCTACGAGCAGTACTTC. Translation: CASSQESSSSYEQYF.

This clone showed up just a few times. The chain carries TRBV19 and TRBJ1-5; D is unclear. CDR1 is LNHDA and CDR2 is SQIVND in the germline V gene (reference sequence). This CDR3 spans 15 amino acids. Trimming pared 3 bases from V and 0 bases from J, leaving 9 bases between. Written as DNA, the CDR3 is TGTGCCAGTAGTATGGCAGAGATTAGCAATCAGCCCCAGCATTTT. Amino acids: CASSMAEISNQPQHF.

V is TRBV28 and J is TRBJ1-3; D unresolved. V was clipped by 2 bases and J by 0 bases, with 5 bases between them. The CDR3 runs to 14 residues. Germline CDR1 is MDHEN and CDR2 is SYDVKM. The CDR3, as DNA: TGTGCCAGCAGTTTAAGTAACTCTGGAAACACCATATATTTT. It translates to CASSLSNSGNTIYF.